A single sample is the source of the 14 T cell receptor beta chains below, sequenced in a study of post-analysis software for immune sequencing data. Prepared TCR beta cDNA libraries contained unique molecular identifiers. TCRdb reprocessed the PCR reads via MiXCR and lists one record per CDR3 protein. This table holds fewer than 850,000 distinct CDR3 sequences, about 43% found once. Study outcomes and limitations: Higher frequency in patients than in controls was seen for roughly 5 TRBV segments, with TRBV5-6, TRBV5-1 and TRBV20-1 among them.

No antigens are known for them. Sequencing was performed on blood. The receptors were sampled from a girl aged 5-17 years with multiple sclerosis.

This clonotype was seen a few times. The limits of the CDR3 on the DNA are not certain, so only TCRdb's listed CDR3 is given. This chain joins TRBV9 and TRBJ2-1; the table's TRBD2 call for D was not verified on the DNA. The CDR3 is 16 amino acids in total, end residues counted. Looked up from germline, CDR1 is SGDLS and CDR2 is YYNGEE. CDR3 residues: CASSVWAQHFGDEQFF.

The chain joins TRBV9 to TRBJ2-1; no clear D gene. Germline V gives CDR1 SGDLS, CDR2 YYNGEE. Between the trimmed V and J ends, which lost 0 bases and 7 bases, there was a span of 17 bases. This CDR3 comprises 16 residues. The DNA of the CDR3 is TGTGCCAGCAGCGTAGGGGTCGGACCCGGCGCAAATGAGCAGTTCTTC. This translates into CASSVGVGPGANEQFF. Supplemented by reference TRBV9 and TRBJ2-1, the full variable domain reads DSGVTQTPKHLITATGQRVTLRCSPRSGDLSVYWYQQSLDQGLQFLIQYYNGEERAKGNILERFSAQQFPDLHSELNLSSLELGDSALYFCASSVGVGPGANEQFFGPGTRLTVL.

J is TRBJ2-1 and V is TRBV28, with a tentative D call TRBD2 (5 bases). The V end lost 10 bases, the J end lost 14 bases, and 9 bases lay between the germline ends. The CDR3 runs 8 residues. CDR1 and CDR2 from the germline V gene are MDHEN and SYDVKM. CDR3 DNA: TGTGCCACCGGGCGGGAGTTCTTC. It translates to CATGREFF.

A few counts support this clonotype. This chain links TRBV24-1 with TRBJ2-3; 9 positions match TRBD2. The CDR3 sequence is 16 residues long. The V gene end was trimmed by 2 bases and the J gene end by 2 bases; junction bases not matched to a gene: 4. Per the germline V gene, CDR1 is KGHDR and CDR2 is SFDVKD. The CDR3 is CATSDSLAGDTDTQYF. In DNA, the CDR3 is TGTGCCACCAGTGATTCCTTAGCGGGGGACACAGATACGCAGTATTTT.

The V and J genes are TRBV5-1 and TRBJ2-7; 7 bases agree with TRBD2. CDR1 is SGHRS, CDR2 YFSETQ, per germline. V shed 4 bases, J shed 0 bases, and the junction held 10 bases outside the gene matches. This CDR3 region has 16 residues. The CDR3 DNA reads TGCGCCAGCAGCCCCGGGGGACTACCAACCTCCTACGAGCAGTACTTC. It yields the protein CASSPGGLPTSYEQYF.

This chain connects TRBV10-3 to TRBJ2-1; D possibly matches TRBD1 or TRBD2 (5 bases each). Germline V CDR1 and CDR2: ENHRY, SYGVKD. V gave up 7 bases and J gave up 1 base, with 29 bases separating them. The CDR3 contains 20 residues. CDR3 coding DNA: TGTGCCATCATTTCCCTAACCGGGACGGGCGTCCTGATTTCCTACAATGAGCAGTTCTTC. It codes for CAIISLTGTGVLISYNEQFF.

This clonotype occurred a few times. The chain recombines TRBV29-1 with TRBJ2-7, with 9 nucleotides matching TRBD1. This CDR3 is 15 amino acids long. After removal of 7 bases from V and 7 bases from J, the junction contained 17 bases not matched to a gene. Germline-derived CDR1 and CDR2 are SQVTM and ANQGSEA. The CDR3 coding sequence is TGCAGCGGGGTACAGGGACAGGGAGTTCTGGAAGAGCAGTACTTC. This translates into CSGVQGQGVLEEQYF.

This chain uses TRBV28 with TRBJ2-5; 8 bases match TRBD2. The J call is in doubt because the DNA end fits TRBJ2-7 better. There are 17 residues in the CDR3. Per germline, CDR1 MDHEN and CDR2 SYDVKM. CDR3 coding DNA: TGTGCCAGCAGTTCCCCGGGGGGGCGGGAGAGGCCCTGCGAGCAGTACTTC. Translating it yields CASSSPGGRERPCEQYF.

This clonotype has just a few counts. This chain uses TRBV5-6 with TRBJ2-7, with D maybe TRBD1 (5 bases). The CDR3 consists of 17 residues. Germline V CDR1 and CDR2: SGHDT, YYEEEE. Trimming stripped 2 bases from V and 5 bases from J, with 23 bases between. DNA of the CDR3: TGTGCCAGCAGCTTCTTTGCAGGGCAGGGATTTCTGAACGAGCAGTACTTC. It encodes CASSFFAGQGFLNEQYF.

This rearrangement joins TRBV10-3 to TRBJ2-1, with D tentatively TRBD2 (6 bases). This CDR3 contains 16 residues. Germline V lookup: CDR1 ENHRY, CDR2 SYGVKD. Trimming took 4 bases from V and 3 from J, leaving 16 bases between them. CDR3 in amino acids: CAISGGEGSGYNEQFF. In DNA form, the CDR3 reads TGTGCCATCAGTGGGGGTGAGGGTAGCGGCTACAATGAGCAGTTCTTC.

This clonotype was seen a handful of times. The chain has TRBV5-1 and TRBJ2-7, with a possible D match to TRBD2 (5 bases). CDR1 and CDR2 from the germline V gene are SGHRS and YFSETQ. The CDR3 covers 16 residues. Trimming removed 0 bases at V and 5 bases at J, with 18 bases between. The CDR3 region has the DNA TGCGCCAGCAGCTTGGGGACCTCCCCGGGGTACCACGAGCAGTACTTC. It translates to CASSLGTSPGYHEQYF.

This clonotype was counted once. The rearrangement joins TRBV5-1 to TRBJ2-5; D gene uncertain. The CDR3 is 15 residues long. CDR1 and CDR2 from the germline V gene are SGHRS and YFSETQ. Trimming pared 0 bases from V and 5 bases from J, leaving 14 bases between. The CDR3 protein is CASSLEQPVVETQYF. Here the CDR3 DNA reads TGCGCCAGCAGCTTGGAACAGCCGGTGGTGGAGACCCAGTACTTC.

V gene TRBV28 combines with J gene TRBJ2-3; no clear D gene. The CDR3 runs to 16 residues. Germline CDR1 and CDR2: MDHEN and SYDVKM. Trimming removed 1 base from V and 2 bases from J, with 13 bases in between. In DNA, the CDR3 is TGTGCCAGCAGTTTATTAGTGGCGGATGACACAGATACGCAGTATTTT. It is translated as CASSLLVADDTDTQYF.

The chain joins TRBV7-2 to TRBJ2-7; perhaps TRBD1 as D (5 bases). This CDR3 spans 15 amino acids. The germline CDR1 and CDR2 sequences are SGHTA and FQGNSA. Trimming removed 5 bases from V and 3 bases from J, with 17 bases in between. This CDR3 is CASSKRAQGDYEQYF. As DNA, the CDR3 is TGTGCCAGCAGCAAAAGGGCGCAGGGCGACTACGAGCAGTACTTC. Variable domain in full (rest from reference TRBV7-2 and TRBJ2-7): GAGVSQSPSNKVTEKGKDVELRCDPISGHTALYWYRQSLGQGLEFLIYFQGNSAPDKSGLPSDRFSAERTGGSVSTLTIQRTQQEDSAVYLCASSKRAQGDYEQYFGPGTRLTVT.